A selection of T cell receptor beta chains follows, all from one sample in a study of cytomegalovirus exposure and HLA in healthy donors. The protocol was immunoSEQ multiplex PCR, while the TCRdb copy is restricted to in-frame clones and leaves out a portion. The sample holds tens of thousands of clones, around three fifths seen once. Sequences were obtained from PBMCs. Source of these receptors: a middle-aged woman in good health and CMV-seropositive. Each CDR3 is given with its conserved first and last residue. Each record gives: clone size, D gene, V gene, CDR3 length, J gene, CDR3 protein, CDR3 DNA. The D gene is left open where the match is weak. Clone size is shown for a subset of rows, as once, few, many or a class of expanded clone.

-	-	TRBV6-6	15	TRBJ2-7	CASSAGPGLSYEQYF	TGTGCCAGCAGCGCAGGGCCAGGCCTCTCCTACGAGCAGTACTTC
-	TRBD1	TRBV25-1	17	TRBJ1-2	CASSEWGTGGLSNGYTF	TGTGCCAGCAGTGAATGGGGGACAGGGGGCTTGTCCAATGGCTACACCTTC
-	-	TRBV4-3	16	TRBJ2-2	CASSQDFGQHTGELFF	TGCGCCAGCAGCCAAGATTTCGGACAACACACCGGGGAGCTGTTTTTT
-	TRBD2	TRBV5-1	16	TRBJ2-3	CASSFGRLATTDTQYF	TGCGCCAGCAGCTTCGGCAGACTAGCGACCACAGATACGCAGTATTTT
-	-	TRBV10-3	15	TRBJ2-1	CAISGIAVVYNEQFF	TGTGCCATCAGTGGGATAGCGGTCGTCTACAATGAGCAGTTCTTC
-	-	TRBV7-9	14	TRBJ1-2	CASSLEDSHYGYTF	TGTGCCAGCAGCTTAGAAGACTCCCACTATGGCTACACCTTC
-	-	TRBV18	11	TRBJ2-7	CASSREYEQYF	TGTGCCAGCTCCCGGGAATACGAGCAGTACTTC
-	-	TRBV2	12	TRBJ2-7	CASAEGPYEQYF	TGTGCCAGCGCAGAGGGCCCCTACGAGCAGTACTTC
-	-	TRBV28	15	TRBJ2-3	CASSFWGRVTDTQYF	TGTGCCAGCAGTTTTTGGGGGCGGGTCACAGATACGCAGTATTTT
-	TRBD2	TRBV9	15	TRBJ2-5	CASSVGTSGRETQYF	TGTGCCAGCAGCGTAGGAACTAGCGGGAGAGAGACCCAGTACTTC
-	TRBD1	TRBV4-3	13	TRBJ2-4	CASSQGQGSIQYF	TGCGCCAGCAGCCAAGGACAGGGGTCCATTCAGTACTTC
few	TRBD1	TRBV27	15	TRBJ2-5	CASSTQTGGIETQYF	TGTGCCAGCAGTACCCAGACAGGGGGCATAGAGACCCAGTACTTC
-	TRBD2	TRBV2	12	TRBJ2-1	CASSLAGAGQFF	TGTGCCAGCAGTTTAGCGGGGGCGGGGCAGTTCTTC
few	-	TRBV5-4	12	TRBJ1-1	CASSLDQFGAFF	TGTGCCAGCAGCTTGGATCAGTTTGGTGCTTTCTTT
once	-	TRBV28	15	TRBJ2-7	CASSPPGGISYEQYF	TGTGCCAGCAGTCCCCCTGGAGGGATCTCCTACGAGCAGTACTTC
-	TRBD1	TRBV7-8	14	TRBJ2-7	CASSLATGAYEQYF	TGTGCCAGCAGCTTAGCGACAGGGGCTTACGAGCAGTACTTC
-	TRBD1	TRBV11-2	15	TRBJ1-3	CASSLTGGYGNTIYF	TGTGCCAGCAGCTTAACAGGGGGTTATGGAAACACCATATATTTT
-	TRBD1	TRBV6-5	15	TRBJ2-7	CASSPNPGGGSEQYF	TGTGCCAGCAGTCCGAACCCAGGGGGCGGCAGCGAGCAGTACTTC
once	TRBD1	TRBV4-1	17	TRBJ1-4	CASSQAGTGLFNEKLFF	TGCGCCAGCAGCCAGGCCGGGACAGGCCTCTTTAATGAAAAACTGTTTTTT
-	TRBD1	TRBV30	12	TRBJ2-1	CAWSLGQGGQFF	TGTGCCTGGAGTTTAGGACAGGGGGGGCAGTTCTTC
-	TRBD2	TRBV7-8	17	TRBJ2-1	CASSPGTSGSWGNEQFF	TGTGCCAGCAGCCCAGGGACTAGCGGGAGTTGGGGAAATGAGCAGTTCTTC
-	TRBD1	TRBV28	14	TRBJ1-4	CASSPQGAGEKLFF	TGTGCCAGCAGTCCACAGGGGGCGGGTGAAAAACTGTTTTTT
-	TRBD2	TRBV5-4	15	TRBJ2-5	CASGLVLAGGETQYF	TGTGCCAGCGGCTTGGTGCTAGCGGGAGGAGAGACCCAGTACTTC
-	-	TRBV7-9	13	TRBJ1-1	CASSLAAGTEAFF	TGTGCCAGCAGCTTAGCGGCGGGCACTGAAGCTTTCTTT
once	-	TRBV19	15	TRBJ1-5	CASRTTAYSNQPQHF	TGTGCCAGTAGAACAACAGCTTATAGCAATCAGCCCCAGCATTTT
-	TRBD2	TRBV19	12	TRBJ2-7	CASMAGAGEQYF	TGTGCCAGTATGGCGGGAGCGGGGGAGCAGTACTTC
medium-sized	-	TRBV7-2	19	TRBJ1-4	CASSRILDTGDGGNEKLFF	TGTGCCAGCAGCCGAATTCTCGATACAGGTGACGGGGGGAATGAAAAACTGTTTTTT
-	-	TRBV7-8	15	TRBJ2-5	CASSHSGGVGETQYF	TGTGCCAGCAGCCATAGCGGAGGGGTCGGGGAGACCCAGTACTTC
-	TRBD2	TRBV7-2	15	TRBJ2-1	CASSSSGSRYNEQFF	TGTGCCAGCAGTTCGAGCGGGAGTAGGTACAATGAGCAGTTCTTC
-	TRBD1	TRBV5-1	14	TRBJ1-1	CASKEQGLNTEAFF	TGCGCCAGCAAAGAACAGGGGTTGAACACTGAAGCTTTCTTT
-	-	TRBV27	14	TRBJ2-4	CASSLLEGRGIQYF	TGTGCCAGCAGTTTATTAGAGGGCCGGGGTATTCAGTACTTC
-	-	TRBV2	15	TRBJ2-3	CASSEKQFLTDTQYF	TGTGCCAGCAGTGAAAAACAGTTCCTCACAGATACGCAGTATTTT
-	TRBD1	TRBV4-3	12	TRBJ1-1	CASSRGTDEAFF	TGCGCCAGCAGCCGAGGGACAGATGAAGCTTTCTTT
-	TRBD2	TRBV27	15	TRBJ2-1	CASCLAGGHVNEQFF	TGTGCCAGCTGCTTAGCGGGAGGGCACGTCAATGAGCAGTTCTTC